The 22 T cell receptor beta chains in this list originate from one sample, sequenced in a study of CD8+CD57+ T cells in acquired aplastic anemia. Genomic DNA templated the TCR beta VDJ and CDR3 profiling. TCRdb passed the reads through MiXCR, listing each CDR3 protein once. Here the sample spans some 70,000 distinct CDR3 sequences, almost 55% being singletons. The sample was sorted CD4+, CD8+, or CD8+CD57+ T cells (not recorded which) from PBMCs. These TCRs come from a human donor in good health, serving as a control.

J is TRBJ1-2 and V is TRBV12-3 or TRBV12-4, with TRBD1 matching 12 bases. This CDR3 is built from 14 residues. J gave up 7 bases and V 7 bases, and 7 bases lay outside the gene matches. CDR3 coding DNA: TGTGCCAGCACCGTGGGACAGGGGGCCGGTGGCTACACCTTC. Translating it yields CASTVGQGAGGYTF.

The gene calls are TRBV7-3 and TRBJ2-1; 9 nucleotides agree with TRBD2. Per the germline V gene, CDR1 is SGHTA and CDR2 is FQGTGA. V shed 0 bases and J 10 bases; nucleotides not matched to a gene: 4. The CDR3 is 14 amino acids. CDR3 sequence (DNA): TGTGCCAGCAGCTTAACTAGCGGGGGCTACGAGCAGTTCTTC. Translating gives CASSLTSGGYEQFF. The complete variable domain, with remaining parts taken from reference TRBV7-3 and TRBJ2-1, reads GAGVSQTPSNKVTEKGKYVELRCDPISGHTALYWYRQSLGQGPEFLIYFQGTGAADDSGLPNDRFFAVRPEGSVSTLKIQRTERGDSAVYLCASSLTSGGYEQFFGPGTRLTVL.

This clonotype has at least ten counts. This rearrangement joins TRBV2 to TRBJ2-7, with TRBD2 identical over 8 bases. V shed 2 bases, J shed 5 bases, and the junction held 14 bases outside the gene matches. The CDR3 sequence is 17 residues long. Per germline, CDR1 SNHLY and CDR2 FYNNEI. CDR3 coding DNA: TGTGCCAGCAGTGAACGGTCGGGGGGGGGGCTTCGGAACGAGCAGTACTTC. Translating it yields CASSERSGGGLRNEQYF.

The CDR3 region is CASSDGQGVDEQYF. Written as DNA, the CDR3 is TGTGCCAGCAGTGACGGACAGGGTGTTGACGAGCAGTACTTC. The chain is built from TRBV7-6 and TRBJ2-7, with 8 bases fitting TRBD1. The germline V gene has CDR1 SGHVS and CDR2 FNYEAQ. CDR3 length equals 14 residues. The V and J ends lost 6 bases and 5 bases, in that order; junction bases with no gene match: 9.

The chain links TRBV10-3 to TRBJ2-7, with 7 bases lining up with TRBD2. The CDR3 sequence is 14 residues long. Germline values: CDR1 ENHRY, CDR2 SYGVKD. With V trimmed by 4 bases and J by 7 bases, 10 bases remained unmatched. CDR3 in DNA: TGTGCCATCAGTGGGATAGCGGGCGGGCATGAGCAGTACTTC. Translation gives CAISGIAGGHEQYF.

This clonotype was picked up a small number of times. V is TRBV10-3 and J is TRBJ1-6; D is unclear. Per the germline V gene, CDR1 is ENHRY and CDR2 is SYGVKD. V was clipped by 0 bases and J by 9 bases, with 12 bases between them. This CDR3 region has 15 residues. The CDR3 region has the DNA TGTGCCATCAGTGAGTCCAGCCCCGGGGTTTCACCCCTCCACTTT. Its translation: CAISESSPGVSPLHF.

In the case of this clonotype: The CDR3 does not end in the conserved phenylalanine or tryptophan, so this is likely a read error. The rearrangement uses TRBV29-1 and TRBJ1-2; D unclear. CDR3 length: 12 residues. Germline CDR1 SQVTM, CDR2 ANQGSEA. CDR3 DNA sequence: TGCAGCGTCGAAGACCCGGACTATGGCTACACCCTC. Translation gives CSVEDPDYGYTL.

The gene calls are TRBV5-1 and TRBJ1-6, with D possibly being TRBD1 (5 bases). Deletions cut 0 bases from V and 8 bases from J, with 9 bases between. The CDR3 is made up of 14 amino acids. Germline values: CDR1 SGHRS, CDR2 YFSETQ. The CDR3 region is CASSLEGRDSPLHF. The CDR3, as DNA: TGCGCCAGCAGCTTGGAGGGCAGGGATTCACCCCTCCACTTT.

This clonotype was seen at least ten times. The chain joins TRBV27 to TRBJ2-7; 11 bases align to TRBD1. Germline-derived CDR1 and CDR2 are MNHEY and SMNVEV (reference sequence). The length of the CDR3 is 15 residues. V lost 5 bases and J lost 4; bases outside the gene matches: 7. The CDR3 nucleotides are TGTGCCAGCAGTGCCGGGACAGGGGGTACTTACGAGCAGTACTTC. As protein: CASSAGTGGTYEQYF.

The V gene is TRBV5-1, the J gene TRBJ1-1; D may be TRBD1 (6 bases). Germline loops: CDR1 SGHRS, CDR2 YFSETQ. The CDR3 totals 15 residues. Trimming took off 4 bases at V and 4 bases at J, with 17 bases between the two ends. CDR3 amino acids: CASSPETGWSTEAFF. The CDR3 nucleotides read TGCGCCAGCAGCCCCGAGACAGGATGGAGCACTGAAGCTTTCTTT.

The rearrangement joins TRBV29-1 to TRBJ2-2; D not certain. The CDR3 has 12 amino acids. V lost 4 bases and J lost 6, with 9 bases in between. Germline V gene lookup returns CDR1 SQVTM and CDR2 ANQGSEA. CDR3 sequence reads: CSVAKEAGELFF. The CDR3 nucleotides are TGCAGCGTTGCGAAAGAGGCCGGGGAGCTGTTTTTT.

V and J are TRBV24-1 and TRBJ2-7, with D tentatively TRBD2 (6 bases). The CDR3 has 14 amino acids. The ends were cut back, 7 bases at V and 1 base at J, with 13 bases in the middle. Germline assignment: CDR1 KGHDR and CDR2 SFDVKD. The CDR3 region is CATSRGSGSYEQYF. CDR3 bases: TGTGCCACCAGCCGAGGTAGCGGATCCTACGAGCAGTACTTC.

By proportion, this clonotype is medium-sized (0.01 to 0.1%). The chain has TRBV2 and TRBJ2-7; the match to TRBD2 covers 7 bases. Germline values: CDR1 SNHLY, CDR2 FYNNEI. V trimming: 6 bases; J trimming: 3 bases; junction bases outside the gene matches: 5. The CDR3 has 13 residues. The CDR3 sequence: CASSPGGVYEQYF. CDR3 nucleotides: TGTGCCAGCAGCCCGGGAGGAGTCTACGAGCAGTACTTC.

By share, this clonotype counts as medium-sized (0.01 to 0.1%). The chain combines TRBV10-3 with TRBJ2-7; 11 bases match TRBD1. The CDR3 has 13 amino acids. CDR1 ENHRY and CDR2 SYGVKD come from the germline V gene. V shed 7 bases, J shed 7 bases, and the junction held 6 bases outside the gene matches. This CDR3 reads CAIMGQGGLEQYF. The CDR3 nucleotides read TGTGCCATCATGGGACAGGGGGGGTTGGAGCAGTACTTC.

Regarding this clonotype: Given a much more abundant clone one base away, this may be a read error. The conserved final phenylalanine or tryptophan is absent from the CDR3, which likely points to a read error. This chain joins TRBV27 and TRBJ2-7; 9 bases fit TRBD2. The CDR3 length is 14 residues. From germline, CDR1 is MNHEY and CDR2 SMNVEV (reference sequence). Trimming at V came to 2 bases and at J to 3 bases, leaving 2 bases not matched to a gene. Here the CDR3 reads CASSLAGGLYEQYL. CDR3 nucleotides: TGTGCCAGCAGTTTAGCGGGAGGGCTCTACGAGCAGTACCTC.

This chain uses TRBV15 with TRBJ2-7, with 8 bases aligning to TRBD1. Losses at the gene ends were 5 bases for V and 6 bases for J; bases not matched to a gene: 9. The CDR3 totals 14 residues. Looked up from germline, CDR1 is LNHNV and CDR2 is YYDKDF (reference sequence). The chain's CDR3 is CATSRGQGLSEQYF. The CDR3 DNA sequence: TGTGCCACCAGCCGTGGACAGGGTCTCTCCGAGCAGTACTTC.

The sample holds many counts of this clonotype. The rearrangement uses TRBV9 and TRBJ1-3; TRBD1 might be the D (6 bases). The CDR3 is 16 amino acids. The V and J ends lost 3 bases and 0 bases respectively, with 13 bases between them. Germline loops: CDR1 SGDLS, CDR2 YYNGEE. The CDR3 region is CASSAPRGNSGNTIYF. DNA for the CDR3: TGTGCCAGCAGCGCCCCAAGGGGGAACTCTGGAAACACCATATATTTT. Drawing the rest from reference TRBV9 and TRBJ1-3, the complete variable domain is DSGVTQTPKHLITATGQRVTLRCSPRSGDLSVYWYQQSLDQGLQFLIQYYNGEERAKGNILERFSAQQFPDLHSELNLSSLELGDSALYFCASSAPRGNSGNTIYFGEGSWLTVV.

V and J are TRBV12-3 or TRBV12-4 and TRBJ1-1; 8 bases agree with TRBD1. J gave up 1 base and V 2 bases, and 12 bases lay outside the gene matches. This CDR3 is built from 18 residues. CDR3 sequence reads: CASSLTHLQGGKNTEAFF. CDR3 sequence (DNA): TGTGCCAGCAGTTTAACCCATTTACAGGGGGGAAAGAACACTGAAGCTTTCTTT.

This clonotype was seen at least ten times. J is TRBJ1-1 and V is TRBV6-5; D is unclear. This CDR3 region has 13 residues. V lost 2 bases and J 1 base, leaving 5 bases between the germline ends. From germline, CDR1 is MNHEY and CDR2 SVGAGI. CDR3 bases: TGTGCCAGCAGTTACGAGAAGAACACTGAAGCTTTCTTT. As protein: CASSYEKNTEAFF.

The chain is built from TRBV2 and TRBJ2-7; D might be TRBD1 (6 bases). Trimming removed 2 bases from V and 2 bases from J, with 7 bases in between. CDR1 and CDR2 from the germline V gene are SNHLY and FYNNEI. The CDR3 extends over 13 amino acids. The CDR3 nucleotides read TGTGCCAGCAGTGAAAGGACAGCCTACGAGCAGTACTTC. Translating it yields CASSERTAYEQYF. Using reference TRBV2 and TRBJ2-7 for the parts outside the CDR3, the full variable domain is EPEVTQTPSHQVTQMGQEVILRCVPISNHLYFYWYRQILGQKVEFLVSFYNNEISEKSEIFDDQFSVERPDGSNFTLKIRSTKLEDSAMYFCASSERTAYEQYFGPGTRLTVT.

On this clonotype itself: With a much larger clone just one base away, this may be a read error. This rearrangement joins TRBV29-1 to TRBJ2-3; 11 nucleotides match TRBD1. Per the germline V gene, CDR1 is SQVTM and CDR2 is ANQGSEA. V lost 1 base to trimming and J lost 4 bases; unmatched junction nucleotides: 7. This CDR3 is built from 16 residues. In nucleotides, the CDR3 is TGCAGCGTTGAAGTTTCCCGGACAGGGGGCGCAGATACGCAGTATTTT. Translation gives CSVEVSRTGGADTQYF.

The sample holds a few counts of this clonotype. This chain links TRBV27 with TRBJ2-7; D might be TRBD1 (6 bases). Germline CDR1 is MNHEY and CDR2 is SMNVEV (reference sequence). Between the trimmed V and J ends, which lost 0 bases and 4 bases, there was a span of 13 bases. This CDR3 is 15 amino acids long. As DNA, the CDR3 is TGTGCCAGCAGTTTATCACAGGGATATCCTTACGAGCAGTACTTC. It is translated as CASSLSQGYPYEQYF.